The 22 T cell receptor beta chains given below trace back to one sample, sequenced in a study of beta chain features in type 1 diabetes. Study results and caveats: Moderate but significant shortening of TCRB CDR3s was recorded in all four CD4+ subsets from Type 1 diabetes patients.

These receptors have no identified antigens. Investigators reverse transcribed all isolated RNA, so they sequenced expressed TCRB transcripts. Some clones are missing from TCRdb's copy, which holds only in-frame ones; the method was immunoSEQ multiplex PCR. The sample yields around 130,000 clones, about a sixth seen once. Specimen: central memory CD4+ T cells from blood. All receptors derive from a young man with type 1 diabetes.

V gene TRBV5-1 combines with J gene TRBJ2-2; possible D gene TRBD1, 5 bases. Germline-derived CDR1 and CDR2 are SGHRS and YFSETQ. There are 14 residues in the CDR3. The V gene lost 2 bases and the J gene lost 3 bases, with 8 bases spanning the gap. The CDR3 loop is CASSFQGYTGELFF. CDR3 bases: TGCGCCAGCAGCTTTCAGGGTTACACCGGGGAGCTGTTTTTT.

This clone was observed a handful of times. CDR3 in DNA: TGCGCCAGCAGCTTGGCTCCTTCTAACCGCTATGGCTACACCTTC. Protein: CASSLAPSNRYGYTF. The gene calls are TRBV5-1 and TRBJ1-2; no clear D. Per germline, CDR1 SGHRS and CDR2 YFSETQ. The CDR3 consists of 15 residues. Trimming took off 0 bases at V and 4 bases at J, with 13 bases between the two ends.

The V and J genes are TRBV7-2 and TRBJ1-1; D is ambiguous. Germline V gene data show CDR1 as SGHTA and CDR2 as FQGNSA. Trimming left V 2 bases short and J 3 bases short, with 7 bases between. This CDR3 contains 13 residues. CDR3 sequence: CASSLMRDTEAFF. For the CDR3, the DNA is TGTGCCAGCAGCTTAATGCGTGACACTGAAGCTTTCTTT. Drawing the rest from reference TRBV7-2 and TRBJ1-1, the complete variable domain is GAGVSQSPSNKVTEKGKDVELRCDPISGHTALYWYRQSLGQGLEFLIYFQGNSAPDKSGLPSDRFSAERTGGSVSTLTIQRTQQEDSAVYLCASSLMRDTEAFFGQGTRLTVV.

The chain uses TRBV30 and TRBJ2-3; no clear D gene. Trimming stripped 2 bases from V and 4 bases from J, with 10 bases between. CDR1 is GTSNPN, CDR2 SVGIG, per germline (reference sequence). The CDR3 runs 13 residues. CDR3 sequence (DNA): TGTGCCTGGAGTATCACTCAGTCAGATACGCAGTATTTT. Translated: CAWSITQSDTQYF.

The rearrangement joins TRBV5-4 to TRBJ2-3; no definite D call. The germline V gene has CDR1 SGHNT and CDR2 YYREEE (reference sequence). The V end was cut by 0 bases, the J end by 2 bases, with 7 bases between. The CDR3 has 14 amino acids. The CDR3 bases are TGTGCCAGCAGCTTGGTCATAAACACAGATACGCAGTATTTT. Translating it yields CASSLVINTDTQYF.

This clone has more than one count but fewer than ten. The J gene is TRBJ2-5, the V gene TRBV25-1; no reliable D call. The J call may not be correct, given that the DNA end is closer to TRBJ2-7. Germline CDR1 is MGHDK and CDR2 is SYGVNS. The CDR3 is made up of 12 amino acids. CDR3 coding DNA: TGTGCCAGCAGTGATGGAACTCGCGAGCAGTACTTC. Its protein product is CASSDGTREQYF.

This clone was observed a handful of times. This chain uses TRBV7-9 with TRBJ1-2; perhaps TRBD1 as D (5 bases). Trimming cost V 5 bases and J 5 bases, with 9 bases left between them. Germline V gene sequence: CDR1 SEHNR, CDR2 FQNEAQ (reference sequence). The CDR3 runs to 12 residues. The CDR3 DNA reads TGTGCCAGCAGCCGGGACCTATATGGCTACACCTTC. This codes for CASSRDLYGYTF.

This chain joins TRBV7-2 and TRBJ1-2; perhaps TRBD1 as D (5 bases). Trimming took off 1 base at V and 6 bases at J, with 21 bases between the two ends. CDR1 is SGHTA, CDR2 FQGNSA, per germline. This CDR3 is 17 amino acids long. The CDR3 DNA is TGTGCCAGCAGCTTAGGTCTGGGGCCCCGACCTATGAATGGCTACACCTTC. Encoded protein: CASSLGLGPRPMNGYTF.

The gene calls are TRBV7-2 and TRBJ2-1; D ambiguous. Trimming pared 5 bases from V and 4 bases from J, leaving 3 bases between. The CDR3 covers 11 residues. Germline loops: CDR1 SGHTA, CDR2 FQGNSA. The CDR3 DNA follows: TGTGCCAGCAGCACATACAATGAGCAGTTCTTC. Its translation is CASSTYNEQFF.

This clone was picked up a small number of times. The chain links TRBV9 to TRBJ2-3; no reliable D call. The V end was cut by 0 bases, the J end by 4 bases, with 6 bases between. This CDR3 has 13 residues. In germline, CDR1 is SGDLS, CDR2 YYNGEE. The CDR3 loop reads CASSVVFADTQYF. The CDR3 DNA reads TGTGCCAGCAGCGTAGTGTTCGCAGATACGCAGTATTTT.

The V gene is TRBV5-6, the J gene TRBJ1-2; TRBD1 aligns across 7 bases. Germline CDR1 and CDR2: SGHDT and YYEEEE. After removal of 4 bases from V and 1 base from J, the junction contained 7 bases not matched to a gene. This CDR3 has 15 residues. This CDR3 reads CASSALGQINYGYTF. The DNA of the CDR3 is TGTGCCAGCAGCGCCCTGGGACAGATTAACTATGGCTACACCTTC.

The chain recombines TRBV9 with TRBJ2-5; D possibly corresponds to TRBD1 (5 bases). V lost 3 bases and J 3 bases, leaving 12 bases between the germline ends. In germline, CDR1 is SGDLS, CDR2 YYNGEE. This CDR3 is 14 amino acids long. This chain's CDR3 is CASSDRTVKETQYF. In DNA form, the CDR3 reads TGTGCCAGCAGCGACAGGACCGTAAAAGAGACCCAGTACTTC.

The chain has TRBV29-1 and TRBJ2-7, with TRBD1 matching 7 bases. The V gene's germline CDR1 is SQVTM and CDR2 ANQGSEA. This CDR3 is built from 11 residues. The V and J ends lost 8 bases and 5 bases, in that order; junction bases with no gene match: 6. The CDR3 region is CSFRTGDEQYF. The CDR3 coding sequence is TGCAGCTTCCGAACAGGGGACGAGCAGTACTTC.

J is TRBJ1-5 and V is TRBV4-3; possibly TRBD1 for D (5 bases). CDR1 is LGHNA, CDR2 YSLEER, per germline. The CDR3 contains 15 residues. V gave up 7 bases and J gave up 0 bases, with 13 bases separating them. CDR3 in amino acids: CASTCEGYSNQPQHF. The CDR3 coding sequence is TGCGCCAGCACCTGCGAGGGGTATAGCAATCAGCCCCAGCATTTT.

The table lists this clone with a few counts. The CDR3 reads CASSHQGALYNEQFF. CDR3 in DNA: TGCGCCAGCAGCCATCAGGGGGCGCTTTACAATGAGCAGTTCTTC. V and J are TRBV4-3 and TRBJ2-1, with 8 bases matching TRBD1. V lost 3 bases to trimming and J lost 4 bases; unmatched junction nucleotides: 5. The CDR3 has 15 residues. The V gene's germline CDR1 is LGHNA and CDR2 YSLEER.

The chain is built from TRBV5-6 and TRBJ2-7; D may be TRBD2 (6 bases). Per the germline V gene, CDR1 is SGHDT and CDR2 is YYEEEE. This CDR3 region has 15 residues. The ends were cut back, 3 bases at V and 0 bases at J, with 13 bases in the middle. The CDR3 DNA is TGTGCCAGCAGCTCTAGGCGGGGCTCCTCCTACGAGCAGTACTTC. Amino acids: CASSSRRGSSYEQYF.

This clone was recorded a few times. The chain recombines TRBV7-3 with TRBJ1-1; possibly TRBD1 for D (6 bases). Looked up from germline, CDR1 is SGHTA and CDR2 is FQGTGA. V was cut by 5 bases and J by 5 bases, with 12 bases left in between. The CDR3 is 13 amino acids. The CDR3 DNA is TGTGCCAGCAGCCGACAGGATGGGACTGAAGCTTTCTTT. Translated, it gives CASSRQDGTEAFF. Based on the CDR3 plus reference TRBV7-3 and TRBJ1-1, the full variable domain is GAGVSQTPSNKVTEKGKYVELRCDPISGHTALYWYRQSLGQGPEFLIYFQGTGAADDSGLPNDRFFAVRPEGSVSTLKIQRTERGDSAVYLCASSRQDGTEAFFGQGTRLTVV.

The table lists this clone with a few counts. The V and J genes are TRBV4-3 and TRBJ2-1; D possibly corresponds to TRBD2 (6 bases). The CDR3 covers 15 residues. The V gene's germline CDR1 is LGHNA and CDR2 YSLEER. Trimming shortened V by 2 bases and J by 3 bases, and 11 bases separated the two germline ends. This CDR3 is CASSQWAGGYNEQFF. Here the CDR3 DNA reads TGCGCCAGCAGCCAATGGGCCGGGGGCTACAATGAGCAGTTCTTC.

This clone came up a few times. This chain connects TRBV7-2 to TRBJ1-2, with a possible D match to TRBD1 (6 bases). This CDR3 spans 12 amino acids. Germline CDR1 and CDR2: SGHTA and FQGNSA. V was trimmed by 8 bases and J by 0 bases, leaving 7 bases between them. CDR3 residues: CASRGPNYGYTF. The CDR3 bases are TGTGCCAGCCGGGGGCCTAACTATGGCTACACCTTC.

This sequence joins TRBV2 and TRBJ1-4; no clear D gene. CDR3 length: 12 residues. The germline V and J ends were trimmed by 6 bases and 12 bases, with 14 bases remaining between them. Germline V lookup: CDR1 SNHLY, CDR2 FYNNEI. The CDR3 protein is CASSGRGDQLFF. In DNA, the CDR3 is TGTGCCAGCAGCGGACGGGGTGATCAACTGTTTTTT.

This clone occurred a few times. The V and J genes are TRBV19 and TRBJ2-2, with a tentative D call TRBD1 (6 bases). V lost 6 bases to trimming and J lost 5 bases, with 19 bases between them. Germline CDR1 LNHDA, CDR2 SQIVND (reference sequence). The CDR3 contains 16 residues. DNA for the CDR3: TGTGCCAGTAGGTTCGGATCCGGGACACCTACCGGGGAGCTGTTTTTT. Amino acids: CASRFGSGTPTGELFF.

The chain uses TRBV5-4 and TRBJ2-1, with 8 bases that match TRBD2. The CDR3 extends over 16 amino acids. Losses at the gene ends were 3 bases for V and 1 base for J; bases not matched to a gene: 6. Germline loops: CDR1 SGHNT, CDR2 YYREEE (reference sequence). The CDR3 protein is CASSSSSGLSYNEQFF. The CDR3 bases are TGTGCCAGCAGCTCTTCTAGCGGGCTGTCCTACAATGAGCAGTTCTTC.